This entry lists 24 T cell receptor beta chains sequenced from one sample in a study of shared clonotypes between healthy human individuals. Sequencing used immunoSEQ multiplex PCR; TCRdb keeps in-frame clones, though not all of them. The sample has 600,000 to 700,000 clones, more than 70% seen once; the top ten hold around 2%. Material: memory CD4+ T cells sorted from blood. Sample subset: CD45RA-negative fraction. The receptors shown here come from a woman aged 25 to 39 in good health.

In this sample, this clone turned up many times. The chain joins TRBV29-1 to TRBJ2-7; perhaps TRBD1 as D (6 bases). CDR1 is SQVTM and CDR2 is ANQGSEA in the germline V gene. The germline V and J ends were trimmed by 7 bases and 7 bases, with 17 bases remaining between them. This CDR3 contains 12 residues. The CDR3, as DNA: TGCAGCGCTGCTGGGGGCCGTGGAGAGCAGTACTTC. Translated, it gives CSAAGGRGEQYF.

This clone was detected a few times. The chain has TRBV4-1 and TRBJ2-3, with D perhaps being TRBD1 or TRBD2 (5 bases each). V was shortened by 0 bases and J by 4 bases, with 8 bases between the two germline ends. CDR1 MGHRA and CDR2 YSYEKL come from the germline V gene. This CDR3 comprises 14 residues. This CDR3 reads CASSQDRGADTQYF. CDR3 in DNA: TGCGCCAGCAGCCAAGACAGAGGGGCAGATACGCAGTATTTT.

This clone showed up just a few times. This chain uses TRBV7-9 with TRBJ1-3; D remains unclear. The germline gives CDR1 SEHNR, CDR2 FQNEAQ (reference sequence). V gave up 5 bases and J gave up 0 bases, with 8 bases separating them. CDR3 length: 14 amino acids. The CDR3: CASSPQISGNTIYF. The CDR3 DNA reads TGTGCCAGCAGCCCACAGATCTCTGGAAACACCATATATTTT.

This clone was observed a few times. The rearrangement links TRBV7-9 to TRBJ2-6; no definite D call. Germline V gives CDR1 SEHNR, CDR2 FQNEAQ (reference sequence). Trimming removed 1 base from V and 5 bases from J, with 12 bases in between. This CDR3 has 16 amino acids. The DNA of the CDR3 is TGTGCCAGCAGCTTAGGTGTGGGATTCTGGGCCAACGTCCTGACTTTC. It specifies CASSLGVGFWANVLTF.

The table lists this clone with a count of one. The chain has TRBV13 and TRBJ1-1, with unresolved D. Looked up from germline, CDR1 is PRHDT and CDR2 is FYEKMQ (reference sequence). The V gene lost 6 bases and the J gene lost 5 bases, with 10 bases spanning the gap. This CDR3 has 12 residues. In DNA, the CDR3 is TGTGCCAGCAGATTACGATGGACTGAAGCTTTCTTT. Translating gives CASRLRWTEAFF.

The J gene is TRBJ2-3, the V gene TRBV5-1; TRBD1 or TRBD2 may be the D gene (5 bases each). Germline V CDR1 and CDR2: SGHRS, YFSETQ. Deletions cut 0 bases from V and 2 bases from J, with 10 bases between. The CDR3 spans 15 residues. The chain's CDR3 is CASSLGGATTDTQYF. The CDR3 bases are TGCGCCAGCAGCTTGGGAGGGGCCACCACAGATACGCAGTATTTT.

V gene TRBV18 combines with J gene TRBJ2-7, with 9 bases aligning to TRBD2. The CDR3 length is 15 residues. CDR1 and CDR2 from the germline V gene are KGHSH and LQKENI. V lost 6 bases, J lost 3 bases, and 9 bases stayed unmatched. In DNA, the CDR3 is TGTGCCAGCTCGCCTATAGCGGGAGCGTTCTACGAGCAGTACTTC. Translating gives CASSPIAGAFYEQYF.

The genes are TRBV4-1 and TRBJ1-1, with no clear D. The length of the CDR3 is 13 residues. With 4 bases removed from V and 1 base from J, the gap between germline ends came to 7 bases. The germline CDR1 and CDR2 sequences are MGHRA and YSYEKL. The CDR3 reads CASSRITNTEAFF. CDR3 DNA sequence: TGCGCCAGCAGCCGAATAACGAACACTGAAGCTTTCTTT.

This clone showed up just a few times. This chain uses TRBV5-1 with TRBJ1-2; the D gene is possibly TRBD1 (6 bases). Germline V gives CDR1 SGHRS, CDR2 YFSETQ. The CDR3 is 13 residues long. Trimming pared 4 bases from V and 7 bases from J, leaving 14 bases between. The CDR3 DNA reads as TGCGCCAGCAGCGGCCTACAGGGTCCTGGCTACACCTTC. Protein: CASSGLQGPGYTF.

This chain joins TRBV2 and TRBJ2-7, with D possibly matching TRBD1 (5 bases). The CDR3 totals 16 residues. Trimming pared 4 bases from V and 7 bases from J, leaving 23 bases between. Germline CDR1 reads SNHLY; CDR2 reads FYNNEI. The CDR3 is CASSGELTAYMREQYF. In DNA form, the CDR3 reads TGTGCCAGCAGTGGAGAGTTGACAGCCTACATGAGGGAGCAGTACTTC.

The gene calls are TRBV27 and TRBJ2-1, with 10 bases fitting TRBD2. The V segment lost 6 bases and the J segment 4 bases; nucleotides outside the gene matches: 9. The germline gives CDR1 MNHEY, CDR2 SMNVEV (reference sequence). This CDR3 is built from 16 residues. The CDR3 is CASSLTGTSVYNEQFF. Here the CDR3 DNA reads TGTGCCAGCAGCCTGACCGGGACTAGCGTATACAATGAGCAGTTCTTC.

This clone appeared once. The chain carries TRBV27 and TRBJ2-2, with 9 bases identical to TRBD1. The CDR3 extends over 15 amino acids. The germline V gene has CDR1 MNHEY and CDR2 SMNVEV (reference sequence). V trimming: 6 bases; J trimming: 4 bases; junction bases outside the gene matches: 6. The CDR3 here is CASSSQGASTGELFF. CDR3 DNA: TGTGCCAGCAGCTCACAGGGGGCAAGCACCGGGGAGCTGTTTTTT.

The rearrangement uses TRBV6-5 and TRBJ2-7, with 12 bases lining up with TRBD1. V trimming: 5 bases; J trimming: 6 bases; junction bases outside the gene matches: 5. The CDR3 is 14 amino acids. The germline gives CDR1 MNHEY, CDR2 SVGAGI. The CDR3: CASSPGQGAGEQYF. CDR3 in DNA: TGTGCCAGCAGTCCGGGACAGGGGGCTGGCGAGCAGTACTTC.

The chain has TRBV7-9 and TRBJ2-7; TRBD2 might be the D (5 bases). Trimming left V 8 bases short and J 0 bases short, with 29 bases between. The CDR3 is 19 amino acids. Germline-derived CDR1 and CDR2 are SEHNR and FQNEAQ (reference sequence). The CDR3 coding sequence is TGTGCCAGCCTAAGCGACGGAGTTTCCTCTAAGCGGCCCTCCTACGAGCAGTACTTC. Its translation: CASLSDGVSSKRPSYEQYF.

The J gene is TRBJ1-4, the V gene TRBV25-1; TRBD1 aligns across 7 bases. V was clipped by 6 bases and J by 8 bases; unmatched bases: 9. CDR3 length: 14 residues. CDR1 and CDR2 (germline): MGHDK, SYGVNS. CDR3 DNA: TGTGCCAGCAGGAATAAGGGGGCGCGAGAAAAACTGTTTTTT. Amino acids: CASRNKGAREKLFF.

This rearrangement joins TRBV15 to TRBJ2-1; unclear D gene. CDR1 and CDR2 from the germline V gene are LNHNV and YYDKDF (reference sequence). The CDR3 runs 16 residues. Trimming removed 0 bases from V and 0 bases from J, with 9 bases in between. CDR3 sequence: CATSREAFSSYNEQFF. DNA of the CDR3: TGTGCCACCAGCAGAGAAGCCTTTAGCTCCTACAATGAGCAGTTCTTC.

This chain connects TRBV6-4 to TRBJ2-1; 9 nucleotides agree with TRBD2. V gave up 2 bases and J gave up 6 bases; unmatched junction bases: 2. The V gene's germline CDR1 is MRHNA and CDR2 SNTAGT. CDR3 length: 14 amino acids. In DNA form, the CDR3 reads TGTGCCAGCAGTGACGGAGCGGGAGGCAATGAGCAGTTCTTC. Translation gives CASSDGAGGNEQFF.

This chain uses TRBV5-1 with TRBJ1-4; D call uncertain. Germline values: CDR1 SGHRS, CDR2 YFSETQ. The CDR3 runs to 16 residues. V was clipped by 2 bases and J by 0 bases, with 11 bases between them. CDR3 amino acids: CASSLSGPATNEKLFF. CDR3 DNA: TGCGCCAGCAGCTTATCCGGACCTGCAACTAATGAAAAACTGTTTTTT.

The sample holds a few counts of this clone. The chain couples TRBV7-9 to TRBJ2-2; 7 positions match TRBD2. Per germline, CDR1 SEHNR and CDR2 FQNEAQ (reference sequence). V trimming: 4 bases; J trimming: 1 base; junction bases outside the gene matches: 3. The CDR3 is made up of 15 amino acids. CDR3 nucleotides: TGTGCCAGCAGCTCAACTAGCGTGAACACCGGGGAGCTGTTTTTT. Its protein is CASSSTSVNTGELFF.

The table lists this clone with a count of one. This may be a read error: a much more frequent sequence differs by one nucleotide. The rearrangement links TRBV7-9 to TRBJ1-2, with a tentative D call TRBD1 (5 bases). Germline loops: CDR1 SEHNR, CDR2 FQNEAQ (reference sequence). V shed 1 base and J shed 12 bases, with 12 bases lying between them. The CDR3 totals 12 residues. For the CDR3, the DNA is TGTGCCAGCAGCTTAGAGGGGAGGGGCCACACCTTC. This codes for CASSLEGRGHTF.

This chain joins TRBV30 and TRBJ2-3; possibly TRBD2 for D (5 bases). V was shortened by 3 bases and J by 2 bases, with 6 bases between the two germline ends. Germline-derived CDR1 and CDR2 are GTSNPN and SVGIG (reference sequence). The CDR3 loop spans 12 amino acids. The CDR3 sequence: CAWSGNTDTQYF. CDR3 sequence (DNA): TGTGCCTGGAGCGGGAACACAGATACGCAGTATTTT.

This chain links TRBV5-4 with TRBJ2-3, with 10 bases matching TRBD1. CDR3 length: 18 amino acids. Germline V lookup: CDR1 SGHNT, CDR2 YYREEE (reference sequence). V lost 4 bases, J lost 4 bases, and 15 bases stayed unmatched. Written as DNA, the CDR3 is TGTGCCAGCAGCGCTGGTGTCCAGGGACAGGGGTCCGCAGATACGCAGTATTTT. Residues: CASSAGVQGQGSADTQYF.

V gene TRBV5-1 combines with J gene TRBJ1-1, with TRBD1 matching over 7 bases. After removal of 4 bases from V and 0 bases from J, the junction contained 3 bases not matched to a gene. There are 14 residues in the CDR3. Germline CDR1 and CDR2: SGHRS and YFSETQ. CDR3 sequence: CASSGGQMNTEAFF. In nucleotides, the CDR3 is TGCGCCAGCAGCGGGGGACAGATGAACACTGAAGCTTTCTTT.

Only one count was recorded for this clone. The chain employs TRBV19 and TRBJ2-7; tentative D call: TRBD1 (6 bases). This CDR3 contains 15 residues. The V and J ends lost 7 bases and 3 bases respectively, with 19 bases between them. CDR1 and CDR2 (germline): LNHDA, SQIVND (reference sequence). CDR3 loop: CASTPGTSNNYEQYF. The CDR3, as DNA: TGTGCCAGTACCCCTGGGACAAGTAATAACTACGAGCAGTACTTC. Using reference TRBV19 and TRBJ2-7 for the parts outside the CDR3, the full variable domain is DGGITQSPKYLFRKEGQNVTLSCEQNLNHDAMYWYRQDPGQGLRLIYYSQIVNDFQKGDIAEGYSVSREKKESFPLTVTSAQKNPTAFYLCASTPGTSNNYEQYFGPGTRLTVT.